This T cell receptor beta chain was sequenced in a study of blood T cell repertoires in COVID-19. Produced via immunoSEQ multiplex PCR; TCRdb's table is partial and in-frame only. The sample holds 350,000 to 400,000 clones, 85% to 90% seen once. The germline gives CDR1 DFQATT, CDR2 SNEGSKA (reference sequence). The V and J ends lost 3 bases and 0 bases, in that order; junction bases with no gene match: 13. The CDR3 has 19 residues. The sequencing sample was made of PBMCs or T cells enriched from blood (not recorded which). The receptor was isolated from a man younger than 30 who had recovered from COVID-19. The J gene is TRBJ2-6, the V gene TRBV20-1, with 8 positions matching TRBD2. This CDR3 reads CSASRASGSTLSGANVLTF. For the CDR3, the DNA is TGCAGTGCTAGTCGGGCTAGCGGGTCAACCCTCTCTGGGGCCAACGTCCTGACTTTC.